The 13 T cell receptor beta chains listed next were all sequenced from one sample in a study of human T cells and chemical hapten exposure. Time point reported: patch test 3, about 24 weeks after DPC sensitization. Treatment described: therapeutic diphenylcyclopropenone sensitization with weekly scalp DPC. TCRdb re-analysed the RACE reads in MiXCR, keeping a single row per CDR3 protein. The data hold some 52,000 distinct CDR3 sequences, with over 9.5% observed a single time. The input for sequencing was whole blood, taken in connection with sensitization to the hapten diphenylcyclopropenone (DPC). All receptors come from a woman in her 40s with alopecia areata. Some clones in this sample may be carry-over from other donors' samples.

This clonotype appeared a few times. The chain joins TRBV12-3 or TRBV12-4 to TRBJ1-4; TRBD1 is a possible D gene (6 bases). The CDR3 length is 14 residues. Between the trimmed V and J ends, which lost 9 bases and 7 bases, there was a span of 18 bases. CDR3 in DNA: TGTGCCAGTTCGAGTGGGGGCCTAACTGAAAAACTGTTTTTT. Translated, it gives CASSSGGLTEKLFF.

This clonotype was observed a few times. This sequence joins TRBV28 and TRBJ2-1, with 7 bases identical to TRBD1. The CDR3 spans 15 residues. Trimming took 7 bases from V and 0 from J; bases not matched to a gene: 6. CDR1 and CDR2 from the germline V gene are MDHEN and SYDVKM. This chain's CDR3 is CASTLTGSSYNEQFF. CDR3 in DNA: TGTGCCAGCACCCTGACAGGGAGCTCCTACAATGAGCAGTTCTTC.

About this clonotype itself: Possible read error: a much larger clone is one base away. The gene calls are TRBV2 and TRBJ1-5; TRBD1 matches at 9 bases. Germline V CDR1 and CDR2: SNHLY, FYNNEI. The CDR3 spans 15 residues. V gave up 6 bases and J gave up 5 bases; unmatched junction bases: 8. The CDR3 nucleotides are TGTGCCAGCAGCGCCGGGACAGGGTCCGATCAGCCCCAGCATTTT. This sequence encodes CASSAGTGSDQPQHF.

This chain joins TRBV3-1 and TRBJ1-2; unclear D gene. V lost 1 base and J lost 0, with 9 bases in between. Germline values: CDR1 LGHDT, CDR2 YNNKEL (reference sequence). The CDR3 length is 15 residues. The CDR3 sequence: CASSQGGVTNYGYTF. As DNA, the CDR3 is TGTGCCAGCAGCCAAGGGGGTGTTACTAACTATGGCTACACCTTC.

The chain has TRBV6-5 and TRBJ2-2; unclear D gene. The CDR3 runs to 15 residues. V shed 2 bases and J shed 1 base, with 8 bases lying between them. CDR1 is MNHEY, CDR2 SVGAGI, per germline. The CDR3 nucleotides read TGTGCCAGCAGTTACAATACAGAGAACACCGGGGAGCTGTTTTTT. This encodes CASSYNTENTGELFF.

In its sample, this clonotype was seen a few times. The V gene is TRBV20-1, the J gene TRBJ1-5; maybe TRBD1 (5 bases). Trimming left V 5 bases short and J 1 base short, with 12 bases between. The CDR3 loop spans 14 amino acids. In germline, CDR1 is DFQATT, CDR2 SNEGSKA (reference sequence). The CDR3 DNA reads TGCAGTGCTGGTGGGGCAGCAAGCAATCAGCCCCAGCATTTT. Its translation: CSAGGAASNQPQHF.

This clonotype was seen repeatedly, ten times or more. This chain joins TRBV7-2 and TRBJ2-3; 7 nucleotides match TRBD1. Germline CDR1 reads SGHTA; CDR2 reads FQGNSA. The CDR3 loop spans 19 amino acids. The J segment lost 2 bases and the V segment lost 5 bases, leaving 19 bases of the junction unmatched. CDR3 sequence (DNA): TGTGCCAGCAGCCTCCGCCCCAATCCCCCGGGACAGATCACAGATACGCAGTATTTT. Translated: CASSLRPNPPGQITDTQYF.

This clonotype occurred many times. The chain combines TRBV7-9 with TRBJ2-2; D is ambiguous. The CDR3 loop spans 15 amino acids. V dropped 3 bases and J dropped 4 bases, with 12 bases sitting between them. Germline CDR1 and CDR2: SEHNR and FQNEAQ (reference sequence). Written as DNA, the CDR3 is TGTGCCAGCAGCTTCCGGGTCGAAATCACCGGGGAGCTGTTTTTT. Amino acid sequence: CASSFRVEITGELFF.

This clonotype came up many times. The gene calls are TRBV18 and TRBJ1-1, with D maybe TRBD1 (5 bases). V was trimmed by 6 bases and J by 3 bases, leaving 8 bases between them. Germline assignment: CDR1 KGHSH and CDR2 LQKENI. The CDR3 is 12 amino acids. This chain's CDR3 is CASSPRDTEAFF. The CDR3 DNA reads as TGTGCCAGCTCCCCCAGGGACACTGAAGCTTTCTTT.

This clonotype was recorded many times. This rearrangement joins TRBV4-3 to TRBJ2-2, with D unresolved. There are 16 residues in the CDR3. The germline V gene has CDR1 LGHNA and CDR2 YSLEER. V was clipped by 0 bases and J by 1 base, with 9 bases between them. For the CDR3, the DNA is TGCGCCAGCAGCCAAGAGCCCAGAATGAACACCGGGGAGCTGTTTTTT. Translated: CASSQEPRMNTGELFF.

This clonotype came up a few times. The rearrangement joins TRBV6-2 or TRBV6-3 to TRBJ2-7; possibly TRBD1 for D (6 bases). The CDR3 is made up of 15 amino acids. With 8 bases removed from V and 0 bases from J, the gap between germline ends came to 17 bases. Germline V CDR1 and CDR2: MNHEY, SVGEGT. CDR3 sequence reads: CASLVSGHLSYEQYF. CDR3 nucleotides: TGTGCCAGCTTAGTGTCGGGACACCTCTCCTACGAGCAGTACTTC.

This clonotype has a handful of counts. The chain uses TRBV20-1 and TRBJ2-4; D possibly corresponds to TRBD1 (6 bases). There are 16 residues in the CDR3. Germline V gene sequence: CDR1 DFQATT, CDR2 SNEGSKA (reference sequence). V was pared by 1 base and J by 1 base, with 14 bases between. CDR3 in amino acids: CSARGLGGFAKNIQYF. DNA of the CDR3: TGCAGTGCTAGAGGGTTAGGGGGATTTGCCAAAAACATTCAGTACTTC.

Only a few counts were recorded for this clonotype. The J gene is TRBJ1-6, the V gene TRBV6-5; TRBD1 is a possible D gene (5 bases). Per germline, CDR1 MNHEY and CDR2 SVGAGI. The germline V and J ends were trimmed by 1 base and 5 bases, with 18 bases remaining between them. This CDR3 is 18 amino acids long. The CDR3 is CASSYLQSIRANNSPLHF. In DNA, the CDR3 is TGTGCCAGCAGTTACTTACAGTCTATCAGGGCCAATAATTCACCCCTCCACTTT.